This T cell receptor beta chain originates from a study of sequential checkpoint blockade in melanoma. Study at large: Patients were randomized 1:1 to nivolumab-then-ipilimumab or ipilimumab-then-nivolumab first-line. After both sequences, patients received maintenance nivolumab.

Germline assignment: CDR1 MNHNS and CDR2 SASEGT. The CDR3 totals 16 residues. Sample treatment: randomized to nivolumab then ipilimumab (arm A) or the reverse (arm B). None of the patients previously received DNA-damaging chemotherapy. Sorted cells were live CD3+CD8+, lacking CD19 and CD56, from PBMCs. TCRdb's table, derived via immunoSEQ multiplex PCR, lists solely in-frame clones and lacks some. This sample carries some 9,000 clones, 71% of them seen once, and the ten largest clones take around 24%. The rearrangement uses TRBV6-1 and TRBJ2-5, with D uncertain. The J call is doubtful: the DNA matches TRBJ2-7 better. Sequenced here: CD8+ T cells sorted from blood (inferred from file names), sampled from a patient given nivolumab and ipilimumab in sequence. The receptor's source is a human donor with melanoma. CDR3 sequence: CASSEVEQPFLYEQYF. CDR3 nucleotides: TGTGCCAGCAGTGAAGTCGAACAGCCCTTTCTCTACGAGCAGTACTTC.